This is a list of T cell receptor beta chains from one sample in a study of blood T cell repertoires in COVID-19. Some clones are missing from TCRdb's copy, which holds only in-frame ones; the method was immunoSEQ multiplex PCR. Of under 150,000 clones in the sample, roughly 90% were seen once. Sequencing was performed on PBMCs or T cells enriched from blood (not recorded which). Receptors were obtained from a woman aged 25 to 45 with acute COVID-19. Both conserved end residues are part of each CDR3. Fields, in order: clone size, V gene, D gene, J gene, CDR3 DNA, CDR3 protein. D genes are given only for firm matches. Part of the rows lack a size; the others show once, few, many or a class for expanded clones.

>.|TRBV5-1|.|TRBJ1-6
TGCGCCAGCAGCTCAGGACAGACGAATTCACCCCTCCACTTT
CASSSGQTNSPLHF
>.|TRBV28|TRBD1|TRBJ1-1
TGTGCCAGCAGTTTTATTGGAGGGGGCTTGGGCACTGAAGCTTTCTTT
CASSFIGGGLGTEAFF
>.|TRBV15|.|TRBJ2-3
TGTGCCACCAGCAGAGTCATCAACGCGGCCCCAGATACGCAGTATTTT
CATSRVINAAPDTQYF
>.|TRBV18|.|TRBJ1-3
TGTGCCAGCTCACCTAGACGTCCAACAGGTGTCTCTGGAAACACCATATATTTT
CASSPRRPTGVSGNTIYF
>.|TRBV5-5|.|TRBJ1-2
TGTGCCAGCACACACGGGAGGGGGTTTGGGGAGTATGGCTACACCTTC
CASTHGRGFGEYGYTF
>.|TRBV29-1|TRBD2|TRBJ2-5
TGCAGCGCTCAATCCGGGACTAGCGGGATAGAGACCCAGTACTTC
CSAQSGTSGIETQYF
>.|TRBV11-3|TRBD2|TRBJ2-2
TGTGCCAGCAGCTTGCCGGGACTAGCGGGATCCGGGGAGCTGTTTTTT
CASSLPGLAGSGELFF
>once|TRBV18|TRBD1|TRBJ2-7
TGTGCCAGCTCACCAGGTAGGACAGGCTACGAGCAGTACTTC
CASSPGRTGYEQYF
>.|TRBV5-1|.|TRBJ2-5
TGCGCCAGCAGCTGGGACTTACAAGAGACCCAGTACTTC
CASSWDLQETQYF
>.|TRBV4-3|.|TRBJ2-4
TGCGCCAGCAGCCAAGGGATCCAACGGGAGAAAAACATTCAGTACTTC
CASSQGIQREKNIQYF
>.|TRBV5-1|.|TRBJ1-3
TGCGCCAGCAGGGAGACTCAGGGCGACACCATATATTTT
CASRETQGDTIYF
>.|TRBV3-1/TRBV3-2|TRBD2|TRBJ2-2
TGTGCCAGCAGCCACCCCACTAGCGGGAGTGGTGTCGGGGAGCTGTTTTTT
CASSHPTSGSGVGELFF
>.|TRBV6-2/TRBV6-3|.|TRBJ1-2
TGTGCCAGCAGCTTCGGACAAAAATACACCTTC
CASSFGQKYTF
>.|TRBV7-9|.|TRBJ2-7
TGTGCCAGCAGCTTAGTTGGTACGGGAGATAGGAACGAGCAGTACTTC
CASSLVGTGDRNEQYF
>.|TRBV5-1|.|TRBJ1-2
TGCGCCAGCAGTCTAGGGGATGGCTATGGCTACACCTTC
CASSLGDGYGYTF
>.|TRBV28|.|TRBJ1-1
TGTGCCAGCAGTTTATGGGGGCTTCACACTGAAGCTTTCTTT
CASSLWGLHTEAFF
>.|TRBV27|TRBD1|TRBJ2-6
TGTGCCAGCAGTAACAGGGGCCCATTAAACTCTGGGGCCAACGTCCTGACTTTC
CASSNRGPLNSGANVLTF
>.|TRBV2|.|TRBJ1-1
TGTGCCAGCTGTCTGGAGAGGAGCTCTGAAGCTTTCTTT
CASCLERSSEAFF
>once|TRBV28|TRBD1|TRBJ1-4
TGTGCCAGCAGTTTAAGTGGACAGGGAAGAGGAGAAAAACTGTTTTTT
CASSLSGQGRGEKLFF
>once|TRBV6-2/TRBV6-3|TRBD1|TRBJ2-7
TGTGCCAGCAGTTACTCGCCGGACAGGGCCTACGAGCAGTACTTC
CASSYSPDRAYEQYF
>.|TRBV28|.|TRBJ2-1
TGTGCCAGCATTGGGGCCACCTCCTACAATGAGCAGTTCTTC
CASIGATSYNEQFF
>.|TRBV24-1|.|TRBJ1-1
TGTGCCACCAGTGTGGGGAGGGGGACTGAAGCTTTCTTT
CATSVGRGTEAFF